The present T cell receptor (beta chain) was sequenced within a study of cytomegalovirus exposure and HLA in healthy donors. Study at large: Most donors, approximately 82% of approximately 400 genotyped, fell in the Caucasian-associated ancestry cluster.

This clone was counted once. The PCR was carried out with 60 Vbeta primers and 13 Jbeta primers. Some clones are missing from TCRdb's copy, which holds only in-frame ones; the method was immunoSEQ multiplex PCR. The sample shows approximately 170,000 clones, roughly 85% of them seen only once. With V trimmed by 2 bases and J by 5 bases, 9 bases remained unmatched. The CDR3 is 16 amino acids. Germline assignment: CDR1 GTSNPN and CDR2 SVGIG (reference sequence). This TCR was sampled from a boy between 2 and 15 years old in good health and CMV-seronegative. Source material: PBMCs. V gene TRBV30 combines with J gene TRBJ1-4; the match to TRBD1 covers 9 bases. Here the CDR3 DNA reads TGTGCCTGGAGTACGGGACAGGGCCCTAGAAATGAAAAACTGTTTTTT. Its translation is CAWSTGQGPRNEKLFF. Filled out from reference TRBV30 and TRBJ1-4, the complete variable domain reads SQTIHQWPATLVQPVGSPLSLECTVEGTSNPNLYWYRQAAGRGLQLLFYSVGIGQISSEVPQNLSASRPQDRQFILSSKKLLLSDSGFYLCAWSTGQGPRNEKLFFGSGTQLSVL.